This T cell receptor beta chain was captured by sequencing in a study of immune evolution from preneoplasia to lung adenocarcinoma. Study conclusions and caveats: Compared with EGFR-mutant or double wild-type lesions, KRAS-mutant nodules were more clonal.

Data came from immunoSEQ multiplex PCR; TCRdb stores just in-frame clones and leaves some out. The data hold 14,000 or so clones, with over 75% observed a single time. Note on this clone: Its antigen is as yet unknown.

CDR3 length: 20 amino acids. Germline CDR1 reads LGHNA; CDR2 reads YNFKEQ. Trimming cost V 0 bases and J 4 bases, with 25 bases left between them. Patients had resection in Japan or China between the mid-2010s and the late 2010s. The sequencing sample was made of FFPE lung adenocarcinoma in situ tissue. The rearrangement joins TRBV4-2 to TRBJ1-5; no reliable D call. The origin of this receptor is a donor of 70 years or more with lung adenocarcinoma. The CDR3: CASSQDTPASGDYSNQPQHF. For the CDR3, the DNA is TGTGCCAGCAGCCAAGATACCCCCGCCAGTGGAGACTATAGTAATCAGCCCCAGCATTTT.